These T cell receptor beta chains were read from a single sample in a study of blood T cell repertoires in COVID-19. The table came from immunoSEQ multiplex PCR; TCRdb's copy has only in-frame clones and leaves some out. The table records 95,000 to 150,000 clones, over 65% of them present only once. The sequenced material came from peripheral blood. The source is a woman in her 70s with acute or convalescent COVID-19. CDR3s include the opening cysteine and the closing phenylalanine or tryptophan. The D gene is left open where the match is weak. Only some rows state a clone size, as once, few, many or a class for expanded clones.

v_gene	j_gene	abundance	d_gene	CDR3nt	CDR3aa
TRBV2	TRBJ2-3	NA	TRBD2	TGTGCCAGCAGTCTAGCGGGGGGGCCTGTAGATACGCAGTATTTT	CASSLAGGPVDTQYF
TRBV4-1	TRBJ1-2	NA	TRBD1	TGCGCCAGCAGCAAGGGACAGGATAACTATGGCTACACCTTC	CASSKGQDNYGYTF
TRBV13	TRBJ1-3	NA	TRBD1	TGTGCCAGCAGCTGGGGACAGCCTTCAAGCAACACCATATATTTT	CASSWGQPSSNTIYF
TRBV24-1	TRBJ2-1	NA	TRBD1	TGTGCCACCAGTGTCCCGGGACAGGGTAGAAATGAGCAGTTCTTC	CATSVPGQGRNEQFF
TRBV10-3	TRBJ1-5	NA	NA	TGTGCCATCAGCCCACTAGGGAGCAATCAGCCCCAGCATTTT	CAISPLGSNQPQHF
TRBV11-1	TRBJ2-5	NA	NA	TGTGCCAGCAGCCGATATGACGGAGGCGCGCTGACCCAGTACTTC	CASSRYDGGALTQYF
TRBV19	TRBJ1-6	NA	NA	TGTGCCAGTAGCAGTCAACCAGGGGAAGCACCCCTCCACTTT	CASSSQPGEAPLHF
TRBV6-5	TRBJ1-1	NA	NA	TGTGCCAGCAGACAGATAATGAACACTGAAGCTTTCTTT	CASRQIMNTEAFF
TRBV19	TRBJ1-2	NA	NA	TGTGCCAGTAGTCACCGGGTCCTAGCTAACTATGGCTACACCTTC	CASSHRVLANYGYTF
TRBV10-3	TRBJ1-2	NA	NA	TGTGCCATCAGTGAGGGCCAAACTAACTATGGCTACACCTTC	CAISEGQTNYGYTF
TRBV10-3	TRBJ1-2	NA	NA	TGTGCCATCAGTGCCTCTTATTCGGGCTACACCTTC	CAISASYSGYTF
TRBV6-6	TRBJ1-1	NA	TRBD1	TGTGCCAGCAGTTCACAGGGGACTGGGACTGAAGCTTTCTTT	CASSSQGTGTEAFF
TRBV4-3	TRBJ1-5	once	NA	TGCGCCAGCAGCCAAGAGTGGCAGGCGAACCAGCCCCAGCATTTT	CASSQEWQANQPQHF
TRBV10-3	TRBJ1-4	NA	TRBD1	TGTGCCATCAGTGCAGCCAGGGGGACAGGGACTGAAAAACTGTTTTTT	CAISAARGTGTEKLFF
TRBV20-1	TRBJ1-2	NA	NA	TGCAGTGGCCACATGGGCGCTGGCTACACCTTC	CSGHMGAGYTF
TRBV14	TRBJ2-7	NA	TRBD1	TGTGCCAGCAGCCGGGACAGCTTTCCCTACGAGCAGTACTTC	CASSRDSFPYEQYF
TRBV4-2	TRBJ2-7	few	NA	TGTGCCAGCAGCCAGTCCGCGACACGGACCTACGAGCAGTACTTC	CASSQSATRTYEQYF
TRBV18	TRBJ2-1	NA	TRBD1	TGTGCCAGCTCATTACGGACAGGCTACAATGAGCAGTTCTTC	CASSLRTGYNEQFF
TRBV6-5	TRBJ2-5	NA	TRBD1	TGTGCCAGCCGCCCGACAGGGATGGAGACCCAGTACTTC	CASRPTGMETQYF
TRBV24-1	TRBJ1-1	NA	TRBD1	TGTGCCACCAGTGATCCTCGGACAGGGGAAGCTTTCTTT	CATSDPRTGEAFF
TRBV5-6	TRBJ1-1	NA	TRBD1	TGTGCCAGCAGCTTGGCGCTGCTAGGGGGCATGAACACTGAAGCTTTCTTT	CASSLALLGGMNTEAFF
TRBV5-1	TRBJ1-1	NA	NA	TGCGCCAGCAGCCCTACGGGAGGGGGGGGTATTAGTACTGAAGCTTTCTTT	CASSPTGGGGISTEAFF
TRBV19	TRBJ1-1	NA	NA	TGTGCCAGTACCTTGGCGGGGACTGAAGCTTTCTTT	CASTLAGTEAFF
TRBV6-6	TRBJ1-5	NA	NA	TGTGCCAGCAGTTCCCAGGGGTCCCCAAATCAGCCCCAGCATTTT	CASSSQGSPNQPQHF
TRBV4-2	TRBJ1-2	few	NA	TGTGCCAGCAGCCAAGCCGACAGCGCCCTTAACTATGGCTACACCTTC	CASSQADSALNYGYTF
TRBV7-9	TRBJ2-7	NA	NA	TGTGCCAGCAGTACCCAGGGGGGTAAGCAGTACTTC	CASSTQGGKQYF
TRBV5-5	TRBJ2-1	NA	TRBD1	TGTGCCAGCAGCTTGCCTGGGACAGGCCTCTATGAGCAGTTCTTC	CASSLPGTGLYEQFF
TRBV6-2/TRBV6-3	TRBJ1-2	NA	NA	TGTGCCAGCAGTTACTTCCAGGTCTACTATGGCTACACCTTC	CASSYFQVYYGYTF
TRBV5-1	TRBJ1-1	many	TRBD1	TGCGCCAGCAGCTTGACAGGGGTGGTCACTGAAGCTTTCTTT	CASSLTGVVTEAFF
TRBV14	TRBJ2-5	NA	NA	TGTGCCAGCAGCCAAGATCGGGGAACCCACCAAGAGACCCAGTACTTC	CASSQDRGTHQETQYF
TRBV5-8	TRBJ1-1	NA	TRBD1	TGTGCCAGCAGCTTGGTCCAGGGGGACACTGAAGCTTTCTTT	CASSLVQGDTEAFF
TRBV7-2	TRBJ1-2	NA	NA	TGTGCCAGCAGCTTAGTCCAGGGCCGAGGAAGTGGCTACACCTTC	CASSLVQGRGSGYTF
TRBV6-1	TRBJ2-6	once	TRBD1	TGTGCCAGCAGTGAAGCGTGGGACAGGGGGCTGTCTGGGGCCAACGTCCTGACTTTC	CASSEAWDRGLSGANVLTF
TRBV5-6	TRBJ1-6	NA	TRBD1	TGTGCCAGCACACGGGACAGCAATTCACCCCTCCACTTT	CASTRDSNSPLHF
TRBV6-2/TRBV6-3	TRBJ1-6	NA	NA	TGTGCCAGCAGTTCGCCCCCGGGGGTATCGGGATCACCCCTCCACTTT	CASSSPPGVSGSPLHF
TRBV4-3	TRBJ1-6	NA	TRBD1	TGCGCCAGCAGCCAAGAGCGTACGGCGGGGCAGGGGGTCGCTAATTCACCCCTCCACTTT	CASSQERTAGQGVANSPLHF
TRBV24-1	TRBJ2-1	once	TRBD2	TGTGCCGCGGGGGGCTCGGATGAGCAGTTCTTC	CAAGGSDEQFF
TRBV5-5	TRBJ1-3	NA	TRBD1	TGTGCCAGCAGCTTAAGACAGGGTGGTGGAAACACCATATATTTT	CASSLRQGGGNTIYF
TRBV7-9	TRBJ2-3	NA	NA	TGTGCCAGCAGCTACCTGGACTGGGACTTTAGGGCAGATACGCAGTATTTT	CASSYLDWDFRADTQYF
TRBV10-2	TRBJ2-5	NA	TRBD2	TGCGCCAGCAGCAGAACTAGCGGGGGCTTCCAGACCCAGTACTTC	CASSRTSGGFQTQYF
TRBV11-2	TRBJ2-1	NA	NA	TGTGCCAGCAGCTTAGCGGTAGTGTCTGAGCAGTTCTTC	CASSLAVVSEQFF
TRBV18	TRBJ1-6	NA	NA	TGTGCCAGCTCACTATCCGGGTCCGGCCCCCTCCACTTT	CASSLSGSGPLHF
TRBV7-9	TRBJ2-2	NA	NA	TGTGCCAGCAGCCCCGGGTCCTCTCTGGGCGGGGAGCTGTTTTTT	CASSPGSSLGGELFF
TRBV7-8	TRBJ1-1	NA	NA	TGTGCCAGCACCAAAGACAGGAACACTGAAGCTTTCTTT	CASTKDRNTEAFF
TRBV7-9	TRBJ1-2	NA	NA	TGTGCCAGCAGCTTAGCGATGGGGGCCCCGGGTGGCTATGGCTACACCTTC	CASSLAMGAPGGYGYTF
TRBV4-3	TRBJ1-4	NA	NA	TGCGCCAGCAGCCAAGTTGGACATAGCGAAAAACTGTTTTTT	CASSQVGHSEKLFF
TRBV3-1/TRBV3-2	TRBJ1-2	NA	NA	TGTGCCAGCAGTCCCGCCGGGGACTATGGCTACACCTTC	CASSPAGDYGYTF
TRBV3-1/TRBV3-2	TRBJ1-4	NA	TRBD1	TGTGCCAGCAGCCAAGTAGGAGGACAGGGTAGAAAACTGTTTTTT	CASSQVGGQGRKLFF
TRBV30	TRBJ1-5	NA	TRBD1	TGTGCCTGGAGTGTACAGGGGGATCAGCCCCAGCATTTT	CAWSVQGDQPQHF
TRBV7-9	TRBJ2-7	many	TRBD1	TGTGCCAGCAGCTGGGGACAGGGAGAGGGGGACGAGCAGTACTTC	CASSWGQGEGDEQYF
TRBV30	TRBJ1-5	NA	NA	TGTGCCTGGGGACCAGGACACTCGAATCAGCCCCAGCATTTT	CAWGPGHSNQPQHF
TRBV6-5	TRBJ1-2	NA	TRBD1	TGTGCCAGCAGTTACCGACAGGGGAGCTATGGCTACACCTTC	CASSYRQGSYGYTF
TRBV5-4	TRBJ2-5	once	TRBD2	TGTGCCAGCAGCTTCCGACTAGCGGGGGAGACCCAGTACTTC	CASSFRLAGETQYF
TRBV7-2	TRBJ2-5	once	NA	TGTGCCAGCAGCTCCCCCGGGAGCCAAGAGACCCAGTACTTC	CASSSPGSQETQYF
TRBV7-2	TRBJ2-7	NA	TRBD2	TGTGCCAGCAGCTTAGGGCCGACTAGCGGGACCTACGAGCAGTACTTC	CASSLGPTSGTYEQYF
TRBV2	TRBJ2-3	NA	TRBD1	TGTGCCAGCAGCGAGGGACAGGGTGTAGCAGATACGCAGTATTTT	CASSEGQGVADTQYF
TRBV3-1/TRBV3-2	TRBJ1-1	NA	TRBD1	TGTGCCAGCAGCACCCAGGGGGTTTGGACTGAAGCTTTCTTT	CASSTQGVWTEAFF
TRBV21-1	TRBJ1-6	NA	NA	TGTGCCAGCTCTCCACCCCTCCACTTT	CASSPPLHF